This TCR beta chain was profiled in a study of T cells in Graves' hyperthyroidism and ophthalmopathy. The germline gives CDR1 SEHNR, CDR2 FQNEAQ (reference sequence). The CDR3 runs to 13 residues. Trimming removed 4 bases at V and 5 bases at J, with 12 bases between. Individuals with ophthalmopathy presented a Clinical Activity Score of at least 3, a NOSPECS grade of at least 4 and a duration under 3 months. The investigators amplified TCR beta CDR3 regions from RNA transcripts. The study used the HTBI primer set for a first-round RT-PCR of the TCR CDR3. In TCRdb, the multiplex PCR reads were re-called with MiXCR into one record per CDR3 protein. The repertoire holds 360,000 or so distinct CDR3 sequences, approximately 16% seen once, with roughly 20% in the top ten.

This TCR derives from an older woman with Graves' ophthalmopathy. Sequencing was performed on blood. V gene TRBV7-9 combines with J gene TRBJ2-7; D perhaps matches TRBD2 (5 bases). The DNA for the CDR3 is TGTGCCAGCAGCTCAGCGGCCAAGAACGAGCAGTACTTC. It translates to CASSSAAKNEQYF.